In this sample, the clone carrying this T cell receptor beta chain turned up a few times. Its antigen is not identified. These data belong to a study of CD8 T cells in ankylosing spondylitis. Findings and limits, study-wide: Among TCR beta sequences, a motif of eight or nine highly homologous variants appeared characteristic of ankylosing spondylitis blood. Significantly higher representation of disease-linked clones was reported for matched ankylosing spondylitis synovial fluid.

Library preparation for TCR beta used quantitative 5'-RACE with molecular barcodes. Each CDR3 protein is one row after TCRdb ran MiXCR on the 5' RACE reads. Of almost 250,000 distinct CDR3 sequences listed, more than 25% are singletons. With 1 base clipped from V and 1 base from J, the junction kept 5 bases outside the gene matches. The CDR3 is made up of 17 amino acids. From germline, CDR1 is SGHRS and CDR2 YFSETQ. Sample: blood, either unsorted or a sorted T cell fraction (not recorded which). The receptor's source is a male donor with ankylosing spondylitis or in good health (not recorded which). J is TRBJ2-1 and V is TRBV5-1; 10 bases are shared with TRBD1. CDR3 nucleotide sequence: TGCGCCAGCAGCTTGAATGGACAGGGGGGGTCCTACAATGAGCAGTTCTTC. Its translation is CASSLNGQGGSYNEQFF.